This T cell receptor beta chain comes out of a study of response to subunit inactivated influenza vaccine. TCRdb processed the RT-PCR reads anew with MiXCR; each CDR3 protein has one entry. The sample lists about 540,000 distinct CDR3 sequences, roughly a quarter occurring once. Trimming took off 4 bases at V and 6 bases at J, with 12 bases between the two ends. From germline, CDR1 is SGHDN and CDR2 FVKESK. The CDR3 spans 13 residues. These data were also filed under a second study, of T cells expressing NK-cell markers. As that study records: Scientists made TCR beta cDNA using 5'RACE template switching with UMIs. The authors restricted sorting to alpha-beta TCR T cells with an anti-gamma-delta TCR antibody in several experiments. There remained a lack of clarity about HCMV specificity of expanded NKG2C+ T cell clones.

V and J are TRBV14 and TRBJ1-1; D possibly corresponds to TRBD1 (5 bases). The input for sequencing was CD4+ T cells sorted from PBMCs, taken 11 to 12 days after vaccination. The clonotype was recovered from a man aged 50 to 59 who received an inactivated influenza vaccine. As DNA, the CDR3 is TGTGCCAGCAGCCGACTGGGACTGCCTGAAGCTTTCTTT. This gives the protein CASSRLGLPEAFF.